The clone carrying this T cell receptor beta chain came up many times. Its target is unknown. The data derive from a study of T cells after yellow fever vaccination. Generation of TCR cDNA used 5'RACE template switching (which added a universal primer site and UMIs). A single record per CDR3 protein comes from TCRdb applying MiXCR to the 5' RACE reads. Here the sample spans more than 95,000 distinct CDR3 sequences, about 7% being singletons. There are 15 residues in the CDR3. Germline CDR1 reads MGHRA; CDR2 reads YSYEKL. The V end was cut by 4 bases, the J end by 3 bases, with 10 bases between. Notes on the study in general: Highly abundant clonotypes carried over from the bulk population could end up in FACS-sorted repertoires as contaminants.

The gene calls are TRBV4-1 and TRBJ1-6; tentatively, D is TRBD1 (5 bases). This specimen consisted of CD4+ T cells sorted from PBMCs, obtained 10 to 11 days after the first yellow fever vaccination. This clonotype was sampled from a young man who received the YFV17D yellow fever vaccine. CDR3 residues: CASSRGGGYNSPLHF. The CDR3 DNA sequence: TGCGCCAGCAGCCGCGGCGGGGGCTATAATTCACCCCTCCACTTT.